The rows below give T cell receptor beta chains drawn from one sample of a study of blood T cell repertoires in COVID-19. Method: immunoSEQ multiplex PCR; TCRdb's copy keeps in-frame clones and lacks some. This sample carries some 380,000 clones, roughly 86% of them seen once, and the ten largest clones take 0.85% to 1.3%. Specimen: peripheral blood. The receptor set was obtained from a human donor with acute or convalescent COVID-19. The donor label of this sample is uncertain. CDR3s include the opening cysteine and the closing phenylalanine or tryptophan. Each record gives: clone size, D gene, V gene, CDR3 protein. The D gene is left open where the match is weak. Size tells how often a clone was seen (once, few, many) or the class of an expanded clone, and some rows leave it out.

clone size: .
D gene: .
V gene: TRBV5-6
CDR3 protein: CASSYGGDYGYTF

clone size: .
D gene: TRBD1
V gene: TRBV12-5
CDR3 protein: CASGTPRDRGTEAFF

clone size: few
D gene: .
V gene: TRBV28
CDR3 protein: CATEGAVRIQETQYF

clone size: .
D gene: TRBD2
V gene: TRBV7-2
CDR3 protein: CASSPGTSGRDEQFF

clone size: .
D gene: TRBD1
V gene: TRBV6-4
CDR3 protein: CASSQGGQSYNEQFF

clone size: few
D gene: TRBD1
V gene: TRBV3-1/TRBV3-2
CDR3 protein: CASSRGQGPNYGYTF

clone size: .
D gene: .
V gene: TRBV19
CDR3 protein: CASSIGLEEAYEQYF

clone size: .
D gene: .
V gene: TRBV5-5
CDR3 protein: CASSPSSYNEQFF

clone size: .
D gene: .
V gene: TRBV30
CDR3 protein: CAWVTGSNYNEQFF

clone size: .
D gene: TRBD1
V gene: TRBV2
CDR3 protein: CASRDRTHNEQFF

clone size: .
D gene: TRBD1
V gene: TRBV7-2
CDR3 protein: CASSFWGTDNYGYTF

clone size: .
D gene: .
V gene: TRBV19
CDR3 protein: CASSSPGERSMDEQFF

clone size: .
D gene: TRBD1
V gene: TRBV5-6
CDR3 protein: CASSPGQGSPYYGYTF

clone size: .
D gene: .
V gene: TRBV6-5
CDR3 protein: CASRLGELGGYTF

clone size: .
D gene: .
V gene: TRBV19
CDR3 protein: CASSIGNRATRYTF

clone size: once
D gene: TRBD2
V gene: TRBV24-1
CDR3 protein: CATSESGLAESYNEQFF

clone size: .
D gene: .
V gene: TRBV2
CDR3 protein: CASRRQGSSTEQYF

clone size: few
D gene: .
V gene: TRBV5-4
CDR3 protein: CASSQGGALRAEKLFF

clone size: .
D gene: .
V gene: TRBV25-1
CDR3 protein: CASSDRGSNYEQYF

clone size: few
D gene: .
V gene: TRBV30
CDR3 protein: CAKKEGQRYGYTF

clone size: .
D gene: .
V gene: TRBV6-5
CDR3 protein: CASRKQGNTEAFF

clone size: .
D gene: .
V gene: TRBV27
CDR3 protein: CASSFLGGPARGEQFF

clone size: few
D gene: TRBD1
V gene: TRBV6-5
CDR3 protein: CATGQPYGYTF

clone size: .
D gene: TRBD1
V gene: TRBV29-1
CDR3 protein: CSVEYWTGNTEAFF

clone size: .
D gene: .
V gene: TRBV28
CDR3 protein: CASSLSSTGRLGTEAFF

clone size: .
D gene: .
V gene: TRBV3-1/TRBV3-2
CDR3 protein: CASSHLQNTEAFF

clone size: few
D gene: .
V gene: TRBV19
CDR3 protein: CASSTQQVAISEAFF

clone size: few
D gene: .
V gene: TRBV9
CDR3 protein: CASSPLSGVNTEAFF